The T cell receptor (beta chain) described here comes from a study of cytomegalovirus exposure and HLA in healthy donors. The sample holds one count of this clone. The antigen remains unidentified. Amplification used 60 Vbeta primers and 13 Jbeta primers. Data came from immunoSEQ multiplex PCR; TCRdb stores just in-frame clones and leaves some out. The table has 95,000 to 150,000 clones, 66% seen once. From germline, CDR1 is MNHEY and CDR2 SVGAGI. V lost 5 bases and J lost 7; bases outside the gene matches: 5. The CDR3 extends over 13 amino acids. Whole-study results and caveats: Later analysis identified several of the most significant clusters that appeared linked to common viral pathogens.

The chain combines TRBV6-5 with TRBJ1-5, with 7 bases that match TRBD1. Sample: PBMCs. The origin of this receptor is a man younger than 30 in good health and CMV-seronegative. The CDR3 sequence is CASSHRGRQPQHF. CDR3 bases: TGTGCCAGCAGTCACAGGGGTCGACAGCCCCAGCATTTT.